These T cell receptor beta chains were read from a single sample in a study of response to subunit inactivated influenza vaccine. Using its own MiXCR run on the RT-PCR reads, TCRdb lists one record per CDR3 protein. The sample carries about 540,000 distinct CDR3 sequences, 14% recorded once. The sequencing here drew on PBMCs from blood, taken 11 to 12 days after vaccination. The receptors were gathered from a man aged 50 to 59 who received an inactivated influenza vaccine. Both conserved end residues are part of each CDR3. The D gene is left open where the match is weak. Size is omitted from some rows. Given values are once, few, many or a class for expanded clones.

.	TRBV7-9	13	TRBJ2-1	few	TGTGCCAGCAGCTTAGATACAGGGACCCAGCAGTTCTTC	CASSLDTGTQQFF
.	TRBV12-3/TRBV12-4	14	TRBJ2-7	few	TGTGCCAGCAGTTTTAGCAGGGGAATGGACGAGCAGTACTTC	CASSFSRGMDEQYF
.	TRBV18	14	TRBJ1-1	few	TGTGCCAGCTCACCACCTAATTCCGTCACTGAAGCTTTCTTT	CASSPPNSVTEAFF
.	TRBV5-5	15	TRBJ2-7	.	TGTGCCAGCACCATAGGGGATTGGGGTACCTACGAGCAGTACTTC	CASTIGDWGTYEQYF
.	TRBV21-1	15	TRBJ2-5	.	TGTGCCAGCAGCAAAAATGCCGGGAGTGGCGAGACCCAGTACTTC	CASSKNAGSGETQYF
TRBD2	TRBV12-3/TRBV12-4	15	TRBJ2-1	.	TGTGCCAGCAGTTCGGGGGGGAGCGGGAGCAATGAGCAGTTCTTC	CASSSGGSGSNEQFF
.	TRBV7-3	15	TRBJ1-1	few	TGTGCCAGCAGCTTACAACCGGGACAGAACACTGAAGCTTTCTTT	CASSLQPGQNTEAFF
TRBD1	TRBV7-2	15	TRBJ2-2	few	TGTGCCAGCAGCTTCGGACAGGGGGCTACCGGGGAGCTGTTTTTT	CASSFGQGATGELFF
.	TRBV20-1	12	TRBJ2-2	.	TGCAGTGCTAGAGGGGGGACCGGGGAGCTGTTTTTT	CSARGGTGELFF
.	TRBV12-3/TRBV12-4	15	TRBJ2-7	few	TGTGCCAGCACTCAATTGGGGGGTCCTGCCTACGAGCAGTACTTC	CASTQLGGPAYEQYF
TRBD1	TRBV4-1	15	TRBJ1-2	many	TGCGCCAGCAGCCAAGGACAGGGGCTTAACTATGGCTACACCTTC	CASSQGQGLNYGYTF
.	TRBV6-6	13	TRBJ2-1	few	TGTGCCAGCAGTTTGCAGGATCCCAATGAGCAGTTCTTC	CASSLQDPNEQFF
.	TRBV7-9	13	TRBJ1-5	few	TGTGCCAGCCCTGAGGAAGTTCTACAGCCCCAGCATTTT	CASPEEVLQPQHF
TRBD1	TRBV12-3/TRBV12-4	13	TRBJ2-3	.	TGTGCCACCTACAGGGGCCCCACAGATACGCAGTATTTT	CATYRGPTDTQYF
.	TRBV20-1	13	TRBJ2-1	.	TGCAGTGCTAGACCAGGACCAGACAATGAGCAGTTCTTC	CSARPGPDNEQFF
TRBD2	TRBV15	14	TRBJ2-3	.	TGTGCCACCAGCGCGGGACTACTCACAGATACGCAGTATTTT	CATSAGLLTDTQYF
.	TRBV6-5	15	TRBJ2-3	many	TGTGCCAGCAGTTACGGGGAAACCTTCACAGATACGCAGTATTTT	CASSYGETFTDTQYF
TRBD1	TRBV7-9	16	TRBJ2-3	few	TGTGCCAGCAGCTGGGGGACAGGGGATAGCACAGATACGCAGTATTTT	CASSWGTGDSTDTQYF
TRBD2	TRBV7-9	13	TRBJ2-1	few	TGTGCCAACCTGGCTAGCGGGAGTAATGAGCAGTTCTTC	CANLASGSNEQFF
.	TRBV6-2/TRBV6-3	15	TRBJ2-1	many	TGTGCCAGCAGCCCTCTAAAGTCCCCCCTCAATGAGCAGTTCTTC	CASSPLKSPLNEQFF
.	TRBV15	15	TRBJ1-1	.	TGTGCCACCAGCAGAGATAAGAGGGTTGGCACTGAAGCTTTCTTT	CATSRDKRVGTEAFF
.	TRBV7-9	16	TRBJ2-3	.	TGTGCCAGCAGCCCCAGCGGGTGGGGAAGCACAGATACGCAGTATTTT	CASSPSGWGSTDTQYF
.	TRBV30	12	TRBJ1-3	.	TGTGCCTGGAGTGTGTCCCTAAACACCATATATTTT	CAWSVSLNTIYF
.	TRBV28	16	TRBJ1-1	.	TGTGCCAGCAGTTCCCGGGAGGGGGGCGCCAACACTGAAGCTTTCTTT	CASSSREGGANTEAFF
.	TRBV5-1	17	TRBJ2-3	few	TGCGCCAGCAGCCTCGGGTCGGGGCGTTCTAGCACAGATACGCAGTATTTT	CASSLGSGRSSTDTQYF
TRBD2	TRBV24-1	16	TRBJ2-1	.	TGTGCCACCAGTGAAGGGGGACTAGCGGGAGGTCATGAGCAGTTCTTC	CATSEGGLAGGHEQFF
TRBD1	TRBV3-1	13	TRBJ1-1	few	TGTGCCAGCAGGCGACAGGGGGAAACTGAAGCTTTCTTT	CASRRQGETEAFF
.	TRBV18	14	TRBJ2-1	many	TGTGCCAGCTCACCACTGGAGGGGTCGTATGAGCAGTTCTTC	CASSPLEGSYEQFF
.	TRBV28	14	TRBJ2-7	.	TGTGCCAGCAGTACTGACGGACGGGCCTACGAGCAGTACTTC	CASSTDGRAYEQYF
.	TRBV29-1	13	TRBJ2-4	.	TGCAGCGTTGAGGCCCTAGCCAAAAACATTCAGTACTTC	CSVEALAKNIQYF
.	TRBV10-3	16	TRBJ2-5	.	TGTGCCATCAGTGAGAAGAGCTCCAGGGGTGGGGAGACCCAGTACTTC	CAISEKSSRGGETQYF
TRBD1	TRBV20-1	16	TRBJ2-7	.	TGCAGTGCTAGACCCCCCCCGGGACAGGGCTCCTACGAGCAGTACTTC	CSARPPPGQGSYEQYF
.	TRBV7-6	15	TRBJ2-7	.	TGTGCCAGCAGCTTTGAGGACCGGGGAGGTTCCGAGCAGTACTTC	CASSFEDRGGSEQYF
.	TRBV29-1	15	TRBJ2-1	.	TGCAGCGTTGAAGATGAGCAGGGCCCCTACAATGAGCAGTTCTTC	CSVEDEQGPYNEQFF
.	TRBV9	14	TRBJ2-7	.	TGTGCCAGCAGCGTAGGAGGCGGCCCCTACGAGCAGTACTTC	CASSVGGGPYEQYF
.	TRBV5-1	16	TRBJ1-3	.	TGCGCCAGCAGCTTGGCCGGCAGCTACTCTGGAAACACCATATATTTT	CASSLAGSYSGNTIYF
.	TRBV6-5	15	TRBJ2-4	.	TGTGCCAGCAGTTACGGGGAGCTAGCCAAAAACATTCAGTACTTC	CASSYGELAKNIQYF
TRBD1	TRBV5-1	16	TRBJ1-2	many	TGCGCCAGCAGCTTAGATCCGAGACAGGGATCCTATGGCTACACCTTC	CASSLDPRQGSYGYTF
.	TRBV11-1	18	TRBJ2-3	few	TGTGCCAGCAGCCTACCCTTGGGTCGAGGTCGGCGGGTCGGCACGCAGTATTTT	CASSLPLGRGRRVGTQYF
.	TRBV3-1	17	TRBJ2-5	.	TGTGCCAGCAGCCAAGATTTCCGCCGGGGAAACCAAGAGACCCAGTACTTC	CASSQDFRRGNQETQYF
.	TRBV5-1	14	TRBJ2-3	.	TGCGCCAGCAGCTTCGGCGATCCTACAGATACGCAGTATTTT	CASSFGDPTDTQYF
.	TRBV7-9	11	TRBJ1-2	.	TGTGCCAGCAGCTCCATTTCAGGCTACACCTTC	CASSSISGYTF
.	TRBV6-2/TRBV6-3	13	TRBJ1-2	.	TGTGCCAGCAGTTACGTACAGAACTATGGCTACACCTTC	CASSYVQNYGYTF
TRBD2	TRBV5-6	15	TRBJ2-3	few	TGTGCCAGCAGCTCGGGACTAGCGGACACAGATACGCAGTATTTT	CASSSGLADTDTQYF
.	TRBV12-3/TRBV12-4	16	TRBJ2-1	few	TGTGCCAGCAGCCTCGAACTAGGTGCAGCTTACAATGAGCAGTTCTTC	CASSLELGAAYNEQFF
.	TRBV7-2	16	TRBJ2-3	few	TGTGCCAGCAGCTTAGCCGGGACCTTTGGCACAGATACGCAGTATTTT	CASSLAGTFGTDTQYF
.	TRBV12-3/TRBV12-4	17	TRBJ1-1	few	TGTGCCAGCAGTTTGGTCCGGGCCAGAGGACCGAACACTGAAGCTTTCTTT	CASSLVRARGPNTEAFF
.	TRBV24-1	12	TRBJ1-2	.	TGTGCCACCAGTCGGGCTAACTATGGCTACACCTTC	CATSRANYGYTF
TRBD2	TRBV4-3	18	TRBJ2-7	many	TGCGCCAGCAGCCAGGACTTCGTAACTAGCGGGAGTGTCTACGAGCAGTACTTC	CASSQDFVTSGSVYEQYF
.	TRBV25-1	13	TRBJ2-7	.	TGTGCCAGCAGTGACCGACGGTCTGACGAGCAGTACTTC	CASSDRRSDEQYF
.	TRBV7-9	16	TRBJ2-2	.	TGTGCCAGCAGCTCTGACCAGAGGGTGAACACCGGGGAGCTGTTTTTT	CASSSDQRVNTGELFF
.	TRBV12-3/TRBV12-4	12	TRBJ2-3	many	TGTGCCAGCAGCACCCTTGCGGATACGCAGTATTTT	CASSTLADTQYF
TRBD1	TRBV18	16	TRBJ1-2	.	TGTGCCAGCTCACCCGGGACAGGGAGACCTAACTATGGCTACACCTTC	CASSPGTGRPNYGYTF
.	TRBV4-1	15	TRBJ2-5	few	TGCGCCAGCAGCCAAGATGTTGGGGGGCAAGAGACCCAGTACTTC	CASSQDVGGQETQYF
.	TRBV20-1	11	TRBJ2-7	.	TGCAGTGCCAATACAGGGCTCGAGCAGTACTTC	CSANTGLEQYF
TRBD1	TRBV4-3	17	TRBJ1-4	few	TGCGCCAGCAGCCAATCGGGACAGGGGACAACTAATGAAAAACTGTTTTTT	CASSQSGQGTTNEKLFF
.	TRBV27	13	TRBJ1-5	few	TGTGCCAGCAGCCCGAGCGACAATCAGCCCCAGCATTTT	CASSPSDNQPQHF
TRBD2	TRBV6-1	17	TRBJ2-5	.	TGTGCCAGCAACCCACGGGGAGCGGGAGAAGGAGGGGAGACCCAGTACTTC	CASNPRGAGEGGETQYF
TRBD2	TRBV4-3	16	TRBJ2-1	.	TGCGCCAGCAGCCATGAACCGGGACTACCAACCAATGAGCAGTTCTTC	CASSHEPGLPTNEQFF
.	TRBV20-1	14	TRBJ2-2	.	TGCAGTGCTAGAGATCATGGCAACACCGGGGAGCTGTTTTTT	CSARDHGNTGELFF